This paragraph covers one T cell receptor beta chain sequence. Antigen: not known. Generated by immunoSEQ multiplex PCR, the TCRdb table keeps only in-frame clones and is missing some. This sample has 95,000 to 100,000 clones, with about 82% found just once. The source of the sample is a study of T cell responses to AZD1222 COVID-19 vaccine. Study-wide background: Pooling of second doses given at about 4 or about 12 weeks was done.

Points from the study as a whole: Donors, mostly white British, included more females; clonal diversity was possibly underestimated. Seropositive status at baseline applied to only five or six AZD1222 recipients. Nearly half of unique spike-specific TCRs reportedly avoided B.1.351 and B.1.1.7 mutated regions.

V trimming: 3 bases; J trimming: 6 bases; junction bases outside the gene matches: 6. The germline V gene has CDR1 DFQATT and CDR2 SNEGSKA (reference sequence). The CDR3 is made up of 14 amino acids. The rearrangement links TRBV20-1 to TRBJ2-2; TRBD1 aligns across 8 bases. The TCR comes from an adult in good health. This specimen was peripheral blood, taken on day 0 of AZD1222 vaccination. CDR3 in DNA: TGCAGTGCTAGTCGGACAGGGAGGCCCGGGGAGCTGTTTTTT. It translates to CSASRTGRPGELFF.